This T cell receptor (beta chain) was obtained from a study of cytomegalovirus exposure and HLA in healthy donors. The PCR made use of 60 Vbeta and 13 Jbeta primers. TCRdb's table, derived via immunoSEQ multiplex PCR, lists solely in-frame clones and lacks some. The table includes fewer than 200,000 clones, roughly 84% detected once. There are 12 residues in the CDR3. The V gene lost 3 bases and the J gene lost 8 bases, with 9 bases spanning the gap. CDR1 SGHVS and CDR2 FNYEAQ come from the germline V gene. Overall study results and limits: Some V segments (TRBV6-2 and TRBV6-3 among them) were excluded as indistinguishable. Other equally common chains were less clonally expanded than HLA-associated TCR beta chains, a later analysis showed. As was reported, the HLA-A and HLA-B alleles of most subjects were accurately predicted from TCR beta sequences. CMV antigen specificity was confirmed in vitro for three CMV-associated chains.

As to this clone: What it binds is not known.

Sequencing was performed on PBMCs. This clonotype originated in a man aged 25-45 years in good health and CMV-seronegative. J is TRBJ2-3 and V is TRBV7-6; D is possibly TRBD2 (6 bases). This chain's CDR3 is CASSLGTPTQYF. The CDR3 DNA reads TGTGCCAGCAGCTTGGGGACTCCTACGCAGTATTTT.